The following is a T cell receptor beta chain sequence with its context. The sample is drawn from a study of shared clonotypes between healthy human individuals. Study as a whole: Used for every donor were three CD4 naive, three CD4 memory, two CD8 naive and one CD8 memory plate.

Germline assignment: CDR1 SGHAT and CDR2 FQNNGV. The CDR3 consists of 18 residues. J gave up 6 bases and V 6 bases, and 22 bases lay outside the gene matches. Profiling relied on immunoSEQ multiplex PCR, and the TCRdb table lists in-frame clones only, not all of them. Found here are roughly 650,000 clones, 90% to 97% of them singletons; the top ten hold approximately 0.12%. CD45RO-negative, CCR7-positively selected cells formed the naive CD8 fraction, excluding terminally differentiated effector memory CD45RA+ cells. Input material: naive CD8+ T cells sorted from blood. This receptor was identified in a woman in her 30s in good health. The V and J genes are TRBV11-2 and TRBJ1-1, with 7 bases that match TRBD1. The CDR3 here is CASSETLGGGKRLSEAFF. CDR3 nucleotides: TGTGCCAGCAGTGAGACATTGGGAGGGGGCAAACGGCTATCTGAAGCTTTCTTT.